This T cell receptor beta chain originates from a study of blood T cells in healthy people across ages. Next came a second PCR, run for about 6 to 12 cycles, which used a sample-barcoded 5' primer along with a J-beta primer mix. TCRdb fed the 5' RACE reads into MiXCR, producing one record per CDR3 protein. The data show hundreds of thousands of distinct CDR3 sequences, about 30% seen once. Study-level findings and limits: With naive T cell percentage, TCR beta diversity showed a strong correlation. Diversity estimates from one million T cells were considered underestimates. Relative to aged donors, long-lived donors carried more naive CD4+ cells and displayed higher diversity.

For this clonotype: As yet, its antigen is unknown.

V lost 6 bases, J lost 0 bases, and 12 bases lay in between. CDR1 is SNHLY and CDR2 is FYNNEI in the germline V gene. This CDR3 comprises 15 residues. Material: blood. This sequence joins TRBV2 and TRBJ2-1; D possibly corresponds to TRBD2 (5 bases). The clonotype was recovered from a woman of 80 years or more in good health. CDR3 sequence reads: CASSGLSRSYNEQFF. DNA for the CDR3: TGTGCCAGCAGCGGACTCTCCCGCTCCTACAATGAGCAGTTCTTC.